Each of the 5 T cell receptor beta chains below was sequenced from the same sample in a study of T cells in Graves' hyperthyroidism and ophthalmopathy (dated 2019 in TCRdb). Library preparation employed multiplex PCR. Sequencing used an Illumina HiSeq 2000. The TCR beta CDR3 regions were amplified from RNA transcripts. The first round of RT-PCR for the TCR CDR3 was performed with the HTBI primer set and the Qiagen OneStep RT-PCR kit. In TCRdb, the public reads were trimmed at Q25 with fastp and aligned with MiXCR, with productive beta chains retained. Each record represents a unique CDR3 protein, reported with the most common genes and DNA among its rows. The sample includes around 490,000 distinct CDR3 sequences, with nearly 20% observed a single time. The ten largest clones represent roughly 47% of the sample. The source material was blood. The receptors here all came from a man in his forties with Graves' ophthalmopathy.

This clonotype was counted at least ten times. The CDR3 DNA is TGTGCCAGCAAGGGACTAGCGGAGGGGGGGACCCAGTACTTC. The encoded protein is CASKGLAEGGTQYF. The V gene is TRBV2, the J gene TRBJ2-5; 11 nucleotides align to TRBD2. V was clipped by 7 bases and J by 7 bases; unmatched bases: 8. Germline V gene sequence: CDR1 SNHLY, CDR2 FYNNEI. This CDR3 is built from 14 residues.

The chain joins TRBV12-3 or TRBV12-4 to TRBJ2-1, with D perhaps TRBD1 or TRBD2 (5 bases each). The CDR3 runs to 16 residues. V shed 6 bases and J shed 2 bases, with 17 bases lying between them. The CDR3 bases are TGTGCCAGCAGCCCTAATCGGGGACCTACCTACAATGAGCAGTTCTTC. The encoded protein is CASSPNRGPTYNEQFF.

The table lists this clonotype with a few counts. J is TRBJ2-2 and V is TRBV6-1; D is ambiguous. Trimming cost V 5 bases and J 5 bases, with 18 bases left between them. Germline lookup yields CDR1 MNHNS and CDR2 SASEGT. This CDR3 contains 16 residues. CDR3 residues: CASSYPDTLGTGELFF. Written as DNA, the CDR3 is TGTGCCAGCAGTTATCCAGACACCCTTGGGACCGGGGAGCTGTTTTTT.

This clonotype turned up a few times. This sequence joins TRBV12-3 or TRBV12-4 and TRBJ1-1; tentatively, D is TRBD1 (6 bases). The CDR3 is 13 amino acids. V lost 5 bases to trimming and J lost 11 bases, with 18 bases between them. The CDR3 DNA reads TGTGCCAGCAGTGGGGGGGGGGGCGCAGGGGCTTTCTTT. Amino acid sequence: CASSGGGGAGAFF.

V gene TRBV20-1 combines with J gene TRBJ2-5, with a weak D call TRBD2 (5 bases). CDR3 length: 14 residues. V lost 6 bases, J lost 3 bases, and 17 bases lay in between. Looked up from germline, CDR1 is DFQATT and CDR2 is SNEGSKA (reference sequence). The CDR3: CSAPLIRGKETQYF. The CDR3 nucleotides read TGCAGTGCCCCCCTGATCCGGGGTAAAGAGACCCAGTACTTC.